Each of the 27 T cell receptor beta chains below was sequenced from the same sample in a study of blood T cells in healthy people across ages. A second PCR of 7 to 11 cycles used a sample-barcoded 5' primer and a J-beta primer mix. TCRdb re-called the 5' RACE reads with MiXCR, one entry per CDR3 protein. The sample contains about 1.8 million distinct CDR3 sequences, around 50% of which appear only once. The sample comprised blood. The receptors shown here come from a woman in her 40s in good health.

CDR3 region: CASSSSDGPGIYNSPLHF. As DNA, the CDR3 is TGTGCCAGCAGCTCCTCGGACGGCCCGGGGATATATAATTCACCCCTCCACTTT. The rearrangement links TRBV13 to TRBJ1-6; no definite D call. Deletions cut 4 bases from V and 4 bases from J, with 20 bases between. The CDR3 consists of 18 residues. Germline values: CDR1 PRHDT, CDR2 FYEKMQ (reference sequence). Using reference TRBV13 and TRBJ1-6 for the parts outside the CDR3, the full variable domain is AAGVIQSPRHLIKEKRETATLKCYPIPRHDTVYWYQQGPGQDPQFLISFYEKMQSDKGSIPDRFSAQQFSDYHSELNMSSLELGDSALYFCASSSSDGPGIYNSPLHFGNGTRLTVT.

This clonotype has just a few counts. This chain uses TRBV10-3 with TRBJ1-2; D is uncertain. Between the trimmed V and J ends, which lost 4 bases and 8 bases, there was a span of 14 bases. The germline V gene has CDR1 ENHRY and CDR2 SYGVKD. The CDR3 runs to 13 residues. The CDR3 DNA follows: TGTGCCATCAGTGGCACCCCGGACGCAGGCTACACCTTC. Protein product: CAISGTPDAGYTF.

This clonotype was recorded a few times. The chain recombines TRBV29-1 with TRBJ2-1, with TRBD2 matching over 11 bases. V lost 1 base to trimming and J lost 7 bases; unmatched junction nucleotides: 15. The germline CDR1 and CDR2 sequences are SQVTM and ANQGSEA. The CDR3 runs to 18 residues. The chain's CDR3 is CSVEGLAGRSGVLNEQFF. CDR3 nucleotides: TGCAGCGTTGAAGGACTAGCGGGGAGGTCAGGTGTGCTAAATGAGCAGTTCTTC.

This chain connects TRBV4-3 to TRBJ1-5; weak D call: TRBD1 (6 bases). V dropped 4 bases and J dropped 4 bases, with 29 bases sitting between them. The germline V gene has CDR1 LGHNA and CDR2 YSLEER. The CDR3 has 20 amino acids. The CDR3 nucleotides are TGCGCCAGCAGCCCCCCTCTAAATATCATCCTTGGGGGGCGGAATCAGCCCCAGCATTTT. This codes for CASSPPLNIILGGRNQPQHF.

The chain is built from TRBV27 and TRBJ1-2, with 9 bases fitting TRBD1. Looked up from germline, CDR1 is MNHEY and CDR2 is SMNVEV (reference sequence). The trim removed 2 bases at V and 7 bases at J, leaving 11 bases unmatched. The CDR3 length is 16 residues. This CDR3 is CASSLRGGQGSFGYTF. The CDR3 DNA is TGTGCCAGCAGTTTAAGGGGCGGACAGGGGAGCTTTGGCTACACCTTC.

This clonotype has only a few counts. J is TRBJ2-1 and V is TRBV29-1, with a possible D match to TRBD2 (7 bases). Trimming left V 4 bases short and J 4 bases short, with 20 bases between. CDR3 length: 16 residues. Germline V gene sequence: CDR1 SQVTM, CDR2 ANQGSEA. This CDR3 is CSVGGAGGLKYNEQFF. The CDR3 DNA reads as TGCAGCGTTGGAGGCGCCGGGGGGCTAAAGTACAATGAGCAGTTCTTC.

This clonotype has just a few counts. This chain joins TRBV7-6 and TRBJ2-7; 9 bases line up with TRBD1. This CDR3 contains 13 residues. The germline CDR1 and CDR2 sequences are SGHVS and FNYEAQ. V trimming: 1 base; J trimming: 6 bases; junction bases outside the gene matches: 1. The CDR3 reads CASSLGDRAEQYF. CDR3 coding DNA: TGTGCCAGCAGCTTAGGGGACAGGGCCGAGCAGTACTTC.

This clonotype has just a few counts. The chain carries TRBV6-6 and TRBJ2-3; TRBD2 matches 11 bases. The CDR3 runs to 16 residues. V lost 5 bases to trimming and J lost 5 bases; unmatched junction nucleotides: 9. CDR1 and CDR2 (germline): MNHNY, SVGAGI (reference sequence). DNA for the CDR3: TGTGCCAGCAGTCAAAAGACTAGCGGGGTTGGAGATACGCAGTATTTT. This codes for CASSQKTSGVGDTQYF.

This clonotype showed up just once. V gene TRBV11-2 combines with J gene TRBJ2-1; perhaps D is TRBD1 or TRBD2 (5 bases each). Germline CDR1 reads SGHAT; CDR2 reads FQNNGV. The CDR3 is 19 amino acids. V was shortened by 4 bases and J by 2 bases, with 24 bases between the two germline ends. For the CDR3, the DNA is TGTGCCAGCAGCTCCCTCGGGGCTAGCTGGGAAAGTCCCTACAATGAGCAGTTCTTC. It yields the protein CASSSLGASWESPYNEQFF.

The chain carries TRBV7-2 and TRBJ1-2; D call uncertain. Germline CDR1 is SGHTA and CDR2 is FQGNSA. The CDR3 is made up of 14 amino acids. The V gene lost 7 bases and the J gene lost 0 bases, with 12 bases spanning the gap. The CDR3 loop reads CASKMHEANYGYTF. DNA for the CDR3: TGTGCCAGCAAAATGCACGAAGCTAACTATGGCTACACCTTC.

This clonotype was picked up a small number of times. The V and J genes are TRBV4-2 and TRBJ2-7; the D is unclear. The CDR3 is 13 residues long. Trimming removed 0 bases at V and 8 bases at J, with 11 bases between. Germline loops: CDR1 LGHNA, CDR2 YNFKEQ. The CDR3 here is CASSQDTRLQQYF. The CDR3 bases are TGTGCCAGCAGCCAAGATACGAGGTTGCAGCAGTACTTC.

V is TRBV7-2 and J is TRBJ2-4; TRBD1 matches 8 bases. CDR3 length: 19 amino acids. Germline CDR1 SGHTA, CDR2 FQGNSA. V lost 4 bases to trimming and J lost 3 bases; unmatched junction nucleotides: 17. CDR3 coding DNA: TGTGCCAGCAGCTCCCAGGGGGCGCGGGGAGGAATGGGCAAAAACATTCAGTACTTC. The encoded protein is CASSSQGARGGMGKNIQYF.

This rearrangement joins TRBV4-1 to TRBJ1-2, with TRBD1 as a possible D gene (5 bases). The germline V gene has CDR1 MGHRA and CDR2 YSYEKL. Trimming removed 0 bases at V and 0 bases at J, with 11 bases between. There are 16 residues in the CDR3. CDR3 nucleotides: TGCGCCAGCAGCCAAGATAGGGACCGAGCTAACTATGGCTACACCTTC. Encoded protein: CASSQDRDRANYGYTF.

This clonotype was recorded a few times. The chain carries TRBV7-2 and TRBJ2-5; 7 nucleotides match TRBD1. CDR3 length equals 16 residues. Per the germline V gene, CDR1 is SGHTA and CDR2 is FQGNSA. The V gene end was trimmed by 0 bases and the J gene end by 2 bases; junction bases not matched to a gene: 6. Here the CDR3 reads CASSLARTGPQETQYF. DNA of the CDR3: TGTGCCAGCAGCTTAGCGAGGACAGGACCGCAAGAGACCCAGTACTTC.

This clonotype was seen only a few times. V usage is TRBV28 and J usage is TRBJ2-7; TRBD1 agrees at 9 bases. Germline CDR1 is MDHEN and CDR2 is SYDVKM. V shed 2 bases, J shed 5 bases, and the junction held 10 bases outside the gene matches. This CDR3 spans 16 amino acids. DNA of the CDR3: TGTGCCAGCAGTTTAAATCCGGGACAGGGTAGGAACGAGCAGTACTTC. Its protein product is CASSLNPGQGRNEQYF.

The chain joins TRBV2 to TRBJ2-5, with 8 bases matching TRBD2. The trim removed 7 bases at V and 2 bases at J, leaving 12 bases unmatched. The germline gives CDR1 SNHLY, CDR2 FYNNEI. The CDR3 has 16 residues. For the CDR3, the DNA is TGTGCCAGCACGATAGCGGGACCCCGGCCGCAAGAGACCCAGTACTTC. This gives the protein CASTIAGPRPQETQYF.

The chain is built from TRBV4-2 and TRBJ2-5; maybe TRBD2 (6 bases). Germline-derived CDR1 and CDR2 are LGHNA and YNFKEQ. The germline V and J ends were trimmed by 3 bases and 5 bases, with 22 bases remaining between them. There are 17 residues in the CDR3. The CDR3 nucleotides are TGTGCCAGCAGCCAGGGTCTGTTCCTAATGGAGGGCGAGACCCAGTACTTC. Amino acid sequence: CASSQGLFLMEGETQYF.

V usage is TRBV10-2 and J usage is TRBJ2-3; unclear D gene. Germline V CDR1 and CDR2: WSHSY, SAAADI. The CDR3 consists of 13 residues. Trimming cost V 4 bases and J 6 bases, with 11 bases left between them. In DNA, the CDR3 is TGCGCCAGCAGTGGGAAAAGTAGGGATACGCAGTATTTT. It specifies CASSGKSRDTQYF.

This clonotype has only a few counts. The chain combines TRBV15 with TRBJ1-5; 7 nucleotides line up with TRBD1. This CDR3 region has 13 residues. V gave up 4 bases and J gave up 9 bases; unmatched junction bases: 6. Germline CDR1 LNHNV, CDR2 YYDKDF (reference sequence). CDR3 sequence: CATSNRDSRPQHF. The CDR3 nucleotides read TGTGCCACCAGCAACAGGGACAGCCGGCCCCAGCATTTT.

V is TRBV6-5 and J is TRBJ2-7, with D perhaps matching TRBD1 (5 bases). Trimming shortened V by 10 bases and J by 5 bases, and 18 bases separated the two germline ends. CDR3 length: 13 amino acids. Germline V lookup: CDR1 MNHEY, CDR2 SVGAGI. CDR3 residues: CATTPGSSDEQYF. CDR3 in DNA: TGTGCCACCACTCCAGGGTCTTCGGACGAGCAGTACTTC.

This clonotype was counted between two and nine times. This sequence joins TRBV4-2 and TRBJ2-3; 9 bases fit TRBD2. The length of the CDR3 is 16 residues. With 10 bases clipped from V and 3 bases from J, the junction kept 14 bases outside the gene matches. Germline V CDR1 and CDR2: LGHNA, YNFKEQ. The CDR3 DNA is TGTGCCACCCGCCTAGGGGCGGGGGGGCGAACAGATACGCAGTATTTT. Protein sequence: CATRLGAGGRTDTQYF.

This clonotype has only a few counts. The V call is TRBV29-1, the J call TRBJ2-5; D is possibly TRBD2 (7 bases). Germline-derived CDR1 and CDR2 are SQVTM and ANQGSEA. Trimming took off 7 bases at V and 3 bases at J, with 15 bases between the two ends. This CDR3 region has 13 residues. The CDR3 protein is CSAPKGGEETQYF. DNA of the CDR3: TGCAGCGCCCCCAAAGGGGGGGAAGAGACCCAGTACTTC.

The genes are TRBV7-2 and TRBJ1-5; possibly TRBD1 for D (5 bases). The CDR3 is 15 amino acids. CDR1 and CDR2 from the germline V gene are SGHTA and FQGNSA. V was clipped by 4 bases and J by 5 bases, with 15 bases between them. CDR3 sequence (DNA): TGTGCCAGCAGCTCTTTGAACACAGGTTATCAGCCCCAGCATTTT. Encoded protein: CASSSLNTGYQPQHF.

The V and J genes are TRBV18 and TRBJ1-5; 8 bases align to TRBD1. The germline V gene encodes CDR1 KGHSH and CDR2 LQKENI. The CDR3 totals 15 residues. J gave up 6 bases and V 2 bases, and 6 bases lay outside the gene matches. The CDR3, as DNA: TGTGCCAGCTCACCAAGGACAGGGTCCGTTCAGCCCCAGCATTTT. Its protein product is CASSPRTGSVQPQHF.

This clonotype was picked up one time. This rearrangement joins TRBV29-1 to TRBJ1-1; D call uncertain. The CDR3 totals 14 residues. Looked up from germline, CDR1 is SQVTM and CDR2 is ANQGSEA. V was pared by 5 bases and J by 1 base, with 14 bases between. The CDR3: CSVRAAAANTEAFF. CDR3 nucleotides: TGCAGCGTTCGGGCGGCGGCAGCGAACACTGAAGCTTTCTTT.

This chain links TRBV12-3 or TRBV12-4 with TRBJ2-5; D tentatively fits TRBD1 or TRBD2 (5 bases each). This CDR3 region has 14 residues. Trimming pared 7 bases from V and 2 bases from J, leaving 14 bases between. The CDR3 sequence: CASTVIGGQETQYF. DNA for the CDR3: TGTGCCAGCACCGTAATTGGGGGACAAGAGACCCAGTACTTC.

On this clonotype itself: A junction end diverges from the germline sequence, so it may reflect a read error. The V gene is TRBV7-2, the J gene TRBJ2-5; 14 bases match TRBD2. The CDR3 totals 16 residues. The germline V gene encodes CDR1 SGHTA and CDR2 FQGNSA. The CDR3 DNA is TGTGTCAGCAGCTTATGGGGACTAGCGGGGGAAGAGACCCAGTACTTC. It is translated as CVSSLWGLAGEETQYF.